A selection of T cell receptor beta chains follows, all from one sample in a study of T cell repertoires in cytomegalovirus infection. Using its own MiXCR run on the reads, TCRdb lists one record per CDR3 protein. There are 250,000 to 300,000 distinct CDR3 sequences in the sample; roughly an eighth occur only once, and around 8.1% lies in the top ten. The sequencing sample was made of PBMCs. The receptors originated from a human donor in good health (CMV status not recorded). Some clones in this sample may be carry-over from other donors' samples. Each CDR3 is given with its conserved first and last residue. The D gene is left open where the match is weak. Clone size appears in some rows only: once, few, many, or a class for an expanded clone.

V: TRBV6-2/TRBV6-3; D: TRBD2; J: TRBJ2-1; size: many; DNA: TGTGCCAGCAGTTACTCAACTAGCGGGAGCGGTGAGCAGTTCTTC; CDR3: CASSYSTSGSGEQFF
V: TRBV7-3; D: .; J: TRBJ2-3; size: few; DNA: TGTGCCAGCAGCCCGGGACTCCGCACAGATACGCAGTATTTT; CDR3: CASSPGLRTDTQYF
V: TRBV10-3; D: TRBD1; J: TRBJ1-5; size: once; DNA: TGTGCCATCCAGGGGGCGAGCAATCAGCCCCAGCATTTT; CDR3: CAIQGASNQPQHF
V: TRBV27; D: .; J: TRBJ2-1; size: .; DNA: TGTGCCAGCAGAGGGGAGGTGATCGATGAGCAGTTCTTC; CDR3: CASRGEVIDEQFF
V: TRBV20-1; D: TRBD2; J: TRBJ2-1; size: .; DNA: TGCAGTGCCGCTAGCGGGCCCACCTACAATGAGCAGTTCTTC; CDR3: CSAASGPTYNEQFF
V: TRBV15; D: .; J: TRBJ1-2; size: few; DNA: TGTGCCACCAGCAGAGATCGGCAGGCCTATGGCTACACCTTC; CDR3: CATSRDRQAYGYTF
V: TRBV18; D: .; J: TRBJ2-2; size: few; DNA: TGTGCCAGCTCACCACAAGGGACATCGAACACCGGGGAGCTGTTTTTT; CDR3: CASSPQGTSNTGELFF
V: TRBV6-2/TRBV6-3; D: TRBD1; J: TRBJ1-6; size: many; DNA: TGTGCCAGCCACCTAATCCCCAGGGGGCGTACGTCGATCGATTCACCCCTCCACTTT; CDR3: CASHLIPRGRTSIDSPLHF
V: TRBV9; D: .; J: TRBJ2-3; size: .; DNA: TGTGCCAGCAGCGTAGCGGGGAACGGTGATACGCAGTATTTT; CDR3: CASSVAGNGDTQYF
V: TRBV19; D: .; J: TRBJ2-5; size: .; DNA: TGTGCCAGTAGTGCAGGACCCCCCCTTCTTGGGGAGACCCAGTACTTC; CDR3: CASSAGPPLLGETQYF
V: TRBV7-3; D: .; J: TRBJ1-2; size: many; DNA: TGTGCCAGCAGCTTTCGGGGAGACTATGGCTACACCTTC; CDR3: CASSFRGDYGYTF
V: TRBV2; D: .; J: TRBJ2-1; size: many; DNA: TGTGCCAGCAAAGGGGGGGGATACAATGAGCAGTTCTTC; CDR3: CASKGGGYNEQFF
V: TRBV14; D: .; J: TRBJ2-3; size: .; DNA: TGTGCCAGCAGCCGGATTAGGGGGGATACGCAGTATTTT; CDR3: CASSRIRGDTQYF
V: TRBV4-3; D: TRBD1; J: TRBJ1-5; size: many; DNA: TGCGCCAGCAGCCAGGGGACAGGGCACAATCAGCCCCAGCATTTT; CDR3: CASSQGTGHNQPQHF
V: TRBV6-2/TRBV6-3; D: .; J: TRBJ1-5; size: many; DNA: TGTGCCAGCAGCCAGGGTACCCAGCCCCAGCATTTT; CDR3: CASSQGTQPQHF
V: TRBV7-9; D: .; J: TRBJ2-3; size: many; DNA: TGTGCCAGCAGCTTTGTCGGCGGGAAGACAGATACGCAGTATTTT; CDR3: CASSFVGGKTDTQYF
V: TRBV6-6; D: TRBD1; J: TRBJ1-2; size: few; DNA: TGTGCCAGCAGTTACACCGTTACAGGGGACTATGGCTACACCTTC; CDR3: CASSYTVTGDYGYTF
V: TRBV12-3/TRBV12-4; D: TRBD2; J: TRBJ2-1; size: .; DNA: TGTGCCAGCACCCAGGGACTAGCGGGGCACGAGCAGTTCTTC; CDR3: CASTQGLAGHEQFF
V: TRBV6-2/TRBV6-3; D: TRBD1; J: TRBJ1-1; size: many; DNA: TGTGCCAGCAGGTCGACAGGGAGAAGCACTGAAGCTTTCTTT; CDR3: CASRSTGRSTEAFF
V: TRBV4-1; D: .; J: TRBJ1-5; size: many; DNA: TGCGCCAGCAGCCAAGATGAAGGGCCAGGTGATCAGCCCCAGCATTTT; CDR3: CASSQDEGPGDQPQHF
V: TRBV5-5; D: TRBD2; J: TRBJ2-2; size: many; DNA: TGTGCCAGCAGCCCCGGACTAGCGGGGGCGGGCACCGGGGAGCTGTTTTTT; CDR3: CASSPGLAGAGTGELFF
V: TRBV27; D: .; J: TRBJ1-5; size: many; DNA: TGTGCCAGCAGCCTTGAGGGGAGGCAGCCCCAGCATTTT; CDR3: CASSLEGRQPQHF
V: TRBV7-6; D: .; J: TRBJ2-1; size: many; DNA: TGTGCCAGCAGCTCCGGGCTGACGAATGAGCAGTTCTTC; CDR3: CASSSGLTNEQFF
V: TRBV7-9; D: .; J: TRBJ1-1; size: .; DNA: TGTGCCAGCAGCTTAGGGTGGGTGGCCACTGAAGCTTTCTTT; CDR3: CASSLGWVATEAFF
V: TRBV7-8; D: .; J: TRBJ2-7; size: many; DNA: TGTGCCAGCAGTCGTCCTCTTCAGAAGATAGCCACCACCAGCTCCTACGAGCAGTACTTC; CDR3: CASSRPLQKIATTSSYEQYF
V: TRBV7-2; D: TRBD1; J: TRBJ2-3; size: many; DNA: TGTGCCAGCAGCTTACCGACAGGGAGCACAGATACGCAGTATTTT; CDR3: CASSLPTGSTDTQYF
V: TRBV12-3/TRBV12-4; D: TRBD1; J: TRBJ2-7; size: few; DNA: TGTGCCAGCAGTTTCCGGACAGGGGTTCCCCTGGGGGAGCAGTACTTC; CDR3: CASSFRTGVPLGEQYF
V: TRBV5-4; D: TRBD2; J: TRBJ2-2; size: many; DNA: TGTGCCAGCAGCTTGGCCGTGAGATTAGCGGGAGGTACCGGGGAGCTGTTTTTT; CDR3: CASSLAVRLAGGTGELFF
V: TRBV5-5; D: TRBD2; J: TRBJ2-1; size: many; DNA: TGTGCCAGCACGACCCTAGCGGGGGGGCGCAATGAGCAGTTCTTC; CDR3: CASTTLAGGRNEQFF
V: TRBV12-3/TRBV12-4; D: .; J: TRBJ1-1; size: many; DNA: TGTGCCAGCAGATCTAACACTGAAGCTTTCTTT; CDR3: CASRSNTEAFF
V: TRBV7-2; D: .; J: TRBJ1-1; size: .; DNA: TGTGCCAGCAGCTTGGGAAGGGTGGGCACTGAAGCTTTCTTT; CDR3: CASSLGRVGTEAFF
V: TRBV20-1; D: TRBD1; J: TRBJ1-4; size: .; DNA: TGCAGTACACGGGACAGGGCGGGTGAAAAACTGTTTTTT; CDR3: CSTRDRAGEKLFF
V: TRBV2; D: .; J: TRBJ2-1; size: many; DNA: TGTGCCAGCAGTCACCCGCAGTCAGGTGTCAATGAGCAGTTCTTC; CDR3: CASSHPQSGVNEQFF
V: TRBV14; D: .; J: TRBJ2-1; size: few; DNA: TGTGCCAGCAGCCAAGCCCGTGCTAAGCAGTTCTTC; CDR3: CASSQARAKQFF
V: TRBV10-3; D: TRBD1; J: TRBJ2-3; size: few; DNA: TGTGCCAGCAGCTGGGGACAGTACACAGATACGCAGTATTTT; CDR3: CASSWGQYTDTQYF
V: TRBV7-2; D: .; J: TRBJ1-1; size: many; DNA: TGTGCCAGCAGCTTAGAGGGGGGGGGAGTCACTGAAGCTTTCTTT; CDR3: CASSLEGGGVTEAFF
V: TRBV5-1; D: .; J: TRBJ1-4; size: .; DNA: TGCGCCAGCAGCGAGACAGGTCCTTGGGATGAAAAACTGTTTTTT; CDR3: CASSETGPWDEKLFF
V: TRBV7-3; D: TRBD2; J: TRBJ2-2; size: many; DNA: TGTGCCAGCAGCTTAATGCGGCTAGCGGGGGCGGGGAGAACCGGGGAGCTGTTTTTT; CDR3: CASSLMRLAGAGRTGELFF
V: TRBV29-1; D: .; J: TRBJ1-2; size: .; DNA: TGCAGCGTTGGCAGCGTGGGCTACACCTTC; CDR3: CSVGSVGYTF
V: TRBV6-5; D: .; J: TRBJ2-4; size: many; DNA: TGTGCCAGCAGTTACACCCTAGCTTCCAAAAACATTCAGTACTTC; CDR3: CASSYTLASKNIQYF
V: TRBV27; D: .; J: TRBJ2-7; size: many; DNA: TGTGCCAGCAGTTCCCAAACCCTAGCGACAGTATACTACGAGCAGTACTTC; CDR3: CASSSQTLATVYYEQYF
V: TRBV27; D: .; J: TRBJ2-1; size: .; DNA: TGTGCCAGCAGTTTCCTAGGGGACAATGAGCAGTTCTTC; CDR3: CASSFLGDNEQFF
V: TRBV7-8; D: TRBD1; J: TRBJ1-1; size: many; DNA: TGTGCCAGCAGCACCACCGCAGGGGGCGGCACTGAAGCTTTCTTT; CDR3: CASSTTAGGGTEAFF
V: TRBV6-6; D: .; J: TRBJ1-2; size: many; DNA: TGTGCCAGCAGTCAACAAAATGCGGGACTACTCTATGGCTACACCTTC; CDR3: CASSQQNAGLLYGYTF
V: TRBV11-2; D: .; J: TRBJ2-3; size: many; DNA: TGTGCCAGCAGCCTGGGGACTCCCGCTTCGCAGTATTTT; CDR3: CASSLGTPASQYF
V: TRBV7-9; D: TRBD1; J: TRBJ1-2; size: many; DNA: TGTGCCAGCAGCAAAAGTGAGACAGGGTATGGCTACACCTTC; CDR3: CASSKSETGYGYTF
V: TRBV20-1; D: .; J: TRBJ2-1; size: .; DNA: TGCAGTGCTAGAGCTACGGGGTCGGATGAGCAGTTCTTC; CDR3: CSARATGSDEQFF
V: TRBV6-2/TRBV6-3; D: TRBD2; J: TRBJ2-7; size: few; DNA: TGTGCCAGCGAGGCTAGCGGGGGGGCCGAGCAGTACTTC; CDR3: CASEASGGAEQYF
V: TRBV7-6; D: .; J: TRBJ2-7; size: many; DNA: TGTGCCAGCAGCTTCGCCTCGGGCCTCTCCTACGAGCAGTACTTC; CDR3: CASSFASGLSYEQYF
V: TRBV29-1; D: TRBD1; J: TRBJ1-1; size: few; DNA: TGCAGCGCGAACGGACAGGGGAACACTGAAGCTTTCTTT; CDR3: CSANGQGNTEAFF
V: TRBV19; D: TRBD2; J: TRBJ2-1; size: few; DNA: TGTGCCAGTAGTAGAAAGACTAGCGGGGGGTATGAGCAGTTCTTC; CDR3: CASSRKTSGGYEQFF
V: TRBV10-3; D: .; J: TRBJ2-7; size: few; DNA: TGTGCCACCGGCGGAGGGGGCCGCGAGCAGTACTTC; CDR3: CATGGGGREQYF
V: TRBV28; D: TRBD2; J: TRBJ2-2; size: many; DNA: TGTGCCAGCAGTCTAGCGGGAGAGGCCGGGGAGCTGTTTTTT; CDR3: CASSLAGEAGELFF
V: TRBV6-2/TRBV6-3; D: TRBD1; J: TRBJ1-1; size: .; DNA: TGTGCCAGCAGTGGGACAGGGCGACCTGAAGCTTTCTTT; CDR3: CASSGTGRPEAFF